The clone carrying this TCR beta chain was recorded only once. This specimen belongs to a study of technical replicates of blood from a few donors. Data came from immunoSEQ multiplex PCR; TCRdb stores just in-frame clones and leaves some out. Of 95,000 to 100,000 clones listed, 96% are singletons. The sample was T cells isolated from PBMCs. The TCR was taken from a human donor in good health.

CDR3 sequence reads: CASSLLSPGTGVNNEQFF. The CDR3 DNA sequence: TGTGCCAGCAGTTTATTATCCCCTGGGACAGGGGTTAACAATGAGCAGTTCTTC. The gene calls are TRBV28 and TRBJ2-1; 10 bases fit TRBD1. Trimming took 1 base from V and 5 from J; bases not matched to a gene: 11. CDR1 MDHEN and CDR2 SYDVKM come from the germline V gene. The CDR3 contains 18 residues. The complete variable domain, with remaining parts taken from reference TRBV28 and TRBJ2-1, reads DVKVTQSSRYLVKRTGEKVFLECVQDMDHENMFWYRQDPGLGLRLIYFSYDVKMKEKGDIPEGYSVSREKKERFSLILESASTNQTSMYLCASSLLSPGTGVNNEQFFGPGTRLTVL.